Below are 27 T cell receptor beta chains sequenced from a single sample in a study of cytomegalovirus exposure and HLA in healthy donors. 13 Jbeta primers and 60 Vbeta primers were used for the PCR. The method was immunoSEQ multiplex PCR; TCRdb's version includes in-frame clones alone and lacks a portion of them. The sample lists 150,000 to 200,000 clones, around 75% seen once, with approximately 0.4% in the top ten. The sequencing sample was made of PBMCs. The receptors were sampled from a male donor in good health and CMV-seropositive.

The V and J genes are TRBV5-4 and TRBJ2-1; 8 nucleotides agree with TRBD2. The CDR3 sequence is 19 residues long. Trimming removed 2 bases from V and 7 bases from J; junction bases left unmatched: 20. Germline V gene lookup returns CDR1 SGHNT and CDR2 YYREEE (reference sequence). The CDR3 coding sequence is TGTGCCAGCAGCTTAGTACCGGGACTAGTACCCCAGGGTGATAATGAGCAGTTCTTC. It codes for CASSLVPGLVPQGDNEQFF.

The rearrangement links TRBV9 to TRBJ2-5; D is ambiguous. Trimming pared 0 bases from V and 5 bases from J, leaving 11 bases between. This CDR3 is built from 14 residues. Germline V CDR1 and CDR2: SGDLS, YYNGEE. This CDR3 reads CASSVGGRTETQYF. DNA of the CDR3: TGTGCCAGCAGCGTAGGAGGTCGCACGGAGACCCAGTACTTC. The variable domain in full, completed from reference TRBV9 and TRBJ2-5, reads DSGVTQTPKHLITATGQRVTLRCSPRSGDLSVYWYQQSLDQGLQFLIQYYNGEERAKGNILERFSAQQFPDLHSELNLSSLELGDSALYFCASSVGGRTETQYFGPGTRLLVL.

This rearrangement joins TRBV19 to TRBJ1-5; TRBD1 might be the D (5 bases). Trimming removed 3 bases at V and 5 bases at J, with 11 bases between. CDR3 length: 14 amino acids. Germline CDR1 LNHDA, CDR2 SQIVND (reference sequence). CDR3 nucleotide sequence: TGTGCCAGTAGTATTGGAGGGGACTATCAGCCCCAGCATTTT. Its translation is CASSIGGDYQPQHF.

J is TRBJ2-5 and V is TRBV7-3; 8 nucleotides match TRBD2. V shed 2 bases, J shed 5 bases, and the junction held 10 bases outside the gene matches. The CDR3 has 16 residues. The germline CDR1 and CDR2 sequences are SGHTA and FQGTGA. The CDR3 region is CASSLRGRGATETQYF. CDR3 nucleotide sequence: TGTGCCAGCAGCTTACGCGGGCGGGGGGCCACCGAGACCCAGTACTTC.

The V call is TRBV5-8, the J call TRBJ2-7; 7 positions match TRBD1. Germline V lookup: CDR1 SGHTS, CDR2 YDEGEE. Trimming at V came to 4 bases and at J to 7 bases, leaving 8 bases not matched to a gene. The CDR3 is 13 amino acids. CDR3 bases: TGTGCCAGCAGCAAAGACAGGGCTTGGGAGCAGTACTTC. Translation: CASSKDRAWEQYF.

The CDR3 DNA is TGTGCCAGCAGCCAGATAGCGGGCGGGGAGCTGTTTTTT. This gives the protein CASSQIAGGELFF. This chain joins TRBV4-2 and TRBJ2-2; TRBD2 aligns across 7 bases. V shed 3 bases, J shed 7 bases, and the junction held 2 bases outside the gene matches. The CDR3 is made up of 13 amino acids. Germline CDR1 LGHNA, CDR2 YNFKEQ.

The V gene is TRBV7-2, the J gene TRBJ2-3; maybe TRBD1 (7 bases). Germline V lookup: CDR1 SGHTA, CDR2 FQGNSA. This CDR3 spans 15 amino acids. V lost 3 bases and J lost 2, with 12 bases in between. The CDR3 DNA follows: TGTGCCAGCAGCTTCCGACAGGGACTCACAGATACGCAGTATTTT. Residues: CASSFRQGLTDTQYF.

This CDR3 is CASSPVDRPTYEQYF. The CDR3 nucleotides read TGTGCCAGCTCACCGGTTGACAGGCCGACCTACGAGCAGTACTTC. This chain links TRBV18 with TRBJ2-7; a possible D gene is TRBD1 (6 bases). This CDR3 comprises 15 residues. The V gene lost 3 bases and the J gene lost 2 bases, with 14 bases spanning the gap. Germline V gene sequence: CDR1 KGHSH, CDR2 LQKENI. Looking up the rest from reference TRBV18 and TRBJ2-7 gives the full variable domain: NAGVMQNPRHLVRRRGQEARLRCSPMKGHSHVYWYRQLPEEGLKFMVYLQKENIIDESGMPKERFSAEFPKEGPSILRIQQVVRGDSAAYFCASSPVDRPTYEQYFGPGTRLTVT.

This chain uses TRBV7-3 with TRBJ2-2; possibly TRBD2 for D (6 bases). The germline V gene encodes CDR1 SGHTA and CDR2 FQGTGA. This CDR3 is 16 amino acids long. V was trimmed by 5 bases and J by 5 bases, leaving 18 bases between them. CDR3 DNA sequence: TGTGCCAGCAGCAAGCGGCGGGGAGTGGAGACCGGGGAGCTGTTTTTT. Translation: CASSKRRGVETGELFF.

The CDR3 DNA reads TGTGCCAGTAGTCTTGGCGGGGGTTACAATGAGCAGTTCTTC. It specifies CASSLGGGYNEQFF. V usage is TRBV19 and J usage is TRBJ2-1; 7 bases map to TRBD2. CDR1 LNHDA and CDR2 SQIVND come from the germline V gene (reference sequence). J was trimmed by 4 bases and V by 5 bases; bases with no gene match: 5. This CDR3 spans 14 amino acids.

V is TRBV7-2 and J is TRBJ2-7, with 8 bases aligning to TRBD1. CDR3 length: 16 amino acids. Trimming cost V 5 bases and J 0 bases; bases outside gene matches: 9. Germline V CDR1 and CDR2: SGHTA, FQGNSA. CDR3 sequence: CASSLQGGLTSYEQYF. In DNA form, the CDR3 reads TGTGCCAGCAGCCTACAGGGGGGATTAACCTCCTACGAGCAGTACTTC.

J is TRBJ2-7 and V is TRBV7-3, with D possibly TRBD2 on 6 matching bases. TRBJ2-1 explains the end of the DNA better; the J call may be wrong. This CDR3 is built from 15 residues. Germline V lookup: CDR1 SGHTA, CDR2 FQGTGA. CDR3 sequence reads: CASSLSGTLGYEQFF. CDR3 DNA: TGTGCCAGCAGCTTAAGCGGGACCCTCGGCTATGAGCAGTTCTTC.

This CDR3 reads CASSRQTSGYTDTQYF. DNA for the CDR3: TGCGCCAGCAGCCGCCAGACTAGCGGGTACACAGATACGCAGTATTTT. The V gene is TRBV4-1, the J gene TRBJ2-3; 10 bases align to TRBD2. This CDR3 region has 16 residues. In germline, CDR1 is MGHRA, CDR2 YSYEKL. Losses at the gene ends were 4 bases for V and 2 bases for J; bases not matched to a gene: 6.

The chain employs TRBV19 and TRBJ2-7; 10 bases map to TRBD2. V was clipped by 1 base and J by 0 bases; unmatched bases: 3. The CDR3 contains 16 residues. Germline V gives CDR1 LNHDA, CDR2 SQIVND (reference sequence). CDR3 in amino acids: CASSIAASGSSYEQYF. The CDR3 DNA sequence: TGTGCCAGTAGTATAGCAGCTAGCGGGAGCTCCTACGAGCAGTACTTC.

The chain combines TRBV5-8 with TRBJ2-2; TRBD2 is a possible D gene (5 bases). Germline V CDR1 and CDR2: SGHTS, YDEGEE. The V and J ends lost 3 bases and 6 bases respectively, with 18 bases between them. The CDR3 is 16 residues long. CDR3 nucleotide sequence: TGTGCCAGCAGCTCGTCTACACTCTTCGGGGCCGGGGAGCTGTTTTTT. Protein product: CASSSSTLFGAGELFF.

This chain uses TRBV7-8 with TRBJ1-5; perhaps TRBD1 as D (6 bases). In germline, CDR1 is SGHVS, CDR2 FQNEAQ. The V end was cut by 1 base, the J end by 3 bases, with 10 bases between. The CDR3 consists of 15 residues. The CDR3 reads CASSLEWTVNQPQHF. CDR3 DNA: TGTGCCAGCAGCTTAGAGTGGACAGTCAATCAGCCCCAGCATTTT.

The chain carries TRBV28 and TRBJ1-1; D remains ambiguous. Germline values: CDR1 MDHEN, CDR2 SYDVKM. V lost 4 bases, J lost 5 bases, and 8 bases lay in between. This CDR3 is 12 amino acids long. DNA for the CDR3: TGTGCCAGCAGTTCACCAGGAACTGAAGCTTTCTTT. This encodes CASSSPGTEAFF.

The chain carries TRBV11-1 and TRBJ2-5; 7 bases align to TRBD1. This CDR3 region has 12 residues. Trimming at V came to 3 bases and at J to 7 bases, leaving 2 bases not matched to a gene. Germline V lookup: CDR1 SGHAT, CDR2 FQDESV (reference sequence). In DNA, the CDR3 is TGTGCCAGCAGCTTCGGGGACAGGACCCAGTACTTC. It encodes CASSFGDRTQYF. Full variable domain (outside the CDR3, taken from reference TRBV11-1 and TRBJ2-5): EAEVAQSPRYKITEKSQAVAFWCDPISGHATLYWYRQILGQGPELLVQFQDESVVDDSQLPKDRFSAERLKGVDSTLKIQPAELGDSAMYLCASSFGDRTQYFGPGTRLLVL.

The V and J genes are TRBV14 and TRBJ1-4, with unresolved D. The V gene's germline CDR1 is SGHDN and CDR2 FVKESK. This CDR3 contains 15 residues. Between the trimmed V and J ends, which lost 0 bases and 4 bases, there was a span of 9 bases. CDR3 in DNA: TGTGCCAGCAGCCAAGAGATGGCCTTTAATGAAAAACTGTTTTTT. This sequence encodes CASSQEMAFNEKLFF.

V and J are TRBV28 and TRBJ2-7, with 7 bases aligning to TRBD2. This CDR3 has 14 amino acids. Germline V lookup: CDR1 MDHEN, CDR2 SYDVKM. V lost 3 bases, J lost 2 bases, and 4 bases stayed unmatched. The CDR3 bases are TGTGCCAGCAGTTTTGTGGGAGGGGCCTACGAGCAGTACTTC. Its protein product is CASSFVGGAYEQYF.

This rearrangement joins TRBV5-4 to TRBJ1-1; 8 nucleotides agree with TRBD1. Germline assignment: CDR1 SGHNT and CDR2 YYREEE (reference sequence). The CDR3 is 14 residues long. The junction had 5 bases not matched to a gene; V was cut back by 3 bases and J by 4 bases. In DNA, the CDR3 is TGTGCCAGCAGCTCGACAGGGGTCGGCACTGAAGCTTTCTTT. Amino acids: CASSSTGVGTEAFF.

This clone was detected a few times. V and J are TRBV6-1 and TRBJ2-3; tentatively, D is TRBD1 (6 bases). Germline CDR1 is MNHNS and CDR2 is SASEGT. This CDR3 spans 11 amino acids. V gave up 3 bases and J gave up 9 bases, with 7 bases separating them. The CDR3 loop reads CASSEGATQYF. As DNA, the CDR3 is TGTGCCAGCAGTGAGGGGGCAACGCAGTATTTT.

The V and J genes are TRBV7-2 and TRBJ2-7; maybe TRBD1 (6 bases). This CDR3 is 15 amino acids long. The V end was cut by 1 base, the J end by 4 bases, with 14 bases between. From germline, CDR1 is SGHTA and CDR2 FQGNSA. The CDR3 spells CASSLGTATYYEQYF. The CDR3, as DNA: TGTGCCAGCAGCTTAGGGACAGCTACTTATTACGAGCAGTACTTC.

CDR3 coding DNA: TGTGCCAGCTCACCTCTCCCAGGGCGGGATAACTATGGCTACACCTTC. Amino acid sequence: CASSPLPGRDNYGYTF. The chain carries TRBV18 and TRBJ1-2; possible D gene TRBD1, 5 bases. Trimming removed 3 bases from V and 1 base from J, with 15 bases in between. The germline V gene encodes CDR1 KGHSH and CDR2 LQKENI. The CDR3 is 16 amino acids. Variable domain in full (rest from reference TRBV18 and TRBJ1-2): NAGVMQNPRHLVRRRGQEARLRCSPMKGHSHVYWYRQLPEEGLKFMVYLQKENIIDESGMPKERFSAEFPKEGPSILRIQQVVRGDSAAYFCASSPLPGRDNYGYTFGSGTRLTVV.

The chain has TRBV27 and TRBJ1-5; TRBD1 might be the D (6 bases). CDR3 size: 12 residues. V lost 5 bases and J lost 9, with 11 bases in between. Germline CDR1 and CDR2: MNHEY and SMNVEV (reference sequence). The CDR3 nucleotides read TGTGCCAGCAGTCACAGGGAAGGGCCCCAGCATTTT. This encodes CASSHREGPQHF.

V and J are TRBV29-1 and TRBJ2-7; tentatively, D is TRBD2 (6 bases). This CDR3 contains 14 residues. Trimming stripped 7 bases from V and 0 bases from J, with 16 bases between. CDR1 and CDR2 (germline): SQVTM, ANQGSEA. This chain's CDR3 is CSAAPRTNSYEQYF. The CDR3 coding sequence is TGCAGCGCAGCGCCCAGGACTAACTCCTACGAGCAGTACTTC.

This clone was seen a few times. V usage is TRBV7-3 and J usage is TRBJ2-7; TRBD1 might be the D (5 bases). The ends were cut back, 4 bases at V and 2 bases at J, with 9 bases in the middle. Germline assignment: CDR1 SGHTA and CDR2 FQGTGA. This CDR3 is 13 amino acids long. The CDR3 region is CASSSTGAYEQYF. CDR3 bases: TGTGCCAGCAGCTCCACAGGTGCCTACGAGCAGTACTTC. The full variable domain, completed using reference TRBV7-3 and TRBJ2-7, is GAGVSQTPSNKVTEKGKYVELRCDPISGHTALYWYRQSLGQGPEFLIYFQGTGAADDSGLPNDRFFAVRPEGSVSTLKIQRTERGDSAVYLCASSSTGAYEQYFGPGTRLTVT.